The 27 T cell receptor beta chains presented below share a single source sample, sequenced in a study of blood T cells in healthy people across ages (dated by TCRdb to 2015 to 2017). Libraries were made using 5' RACE. Sequenced on an Illumina HiSeq 2500. A second PCR of 7 to 11 cycles was performed with a sample-barcoded 5' primer and a J-beta primer mix. In-frame beta chains were kept once TCRdb had trimmed the public reads at Q25 with fastp and called clones with MiXCR. Rows are combined by CDR3 protein, so each entry shows the most common genes and DNA. In all, the sample holds 650,000 to 700,000 distinct CDR3 sequences, and over 40% of those were seen once. In total, the top ten clones hold roughly 13% of the sample. Sequencing was carried out using blood. Every receptor here comes from a woman of 80 years or more in good health.

This chain joins TRBV20-1 and TRBJ2-7, with D hard to call. Germline loops: CDR1 DFQATT, CDR2 SNEGSKA (reference sequence). Between the trimmed V and J ends, which lost 5 bases and 7 bases, there was a span of 21 bases. The CDR3 totals 14 residues. CDR3 in DNA: TGCAGTGCTCCCCCAGTGGGGTCCGCCCGGGAGCAGTACTTC. It codes for CSAPPVGSAREQYF.

A note on this clonotype: A clone one base away is much larger, so this may be a read error. The V and J genes are TRBV20-1 and TRBJ1-1; TRBD1 might be the D (6 bases). Trimming stripped 6 bases from V and 0 bases from J, with 14 bases between. The CDR3 consists of 14 residues. Per germline, CDR1 DFQATT and CDR2 SNEGSKA (reference sequence). The DNA for the CDR3 is TGCAGTGCGTCAAGGGGGGTGATGAACACTGAAGCTTTCTTT. The encoded protein is CSASRGVMNTEAFF.

This clonotype was picked up a small number of times. A much larger clone differs from this one at a single base, so this may be a read error. The rearrangement joins TRBV5-1 to TRBJ2-1, with D possibly matching TRBD2 (5 bases). The germline V and J ends were trimmed by 7 bases and 7 bases, with 18 bases remaining between them. The CDR3 totals 14 residues. Germline V gene data show CDR1 as SGHRS and CDR2 as YFSETQ. CDR3: CASGWSVSGNEQFF. The CDR3 region has the DNA TGCGCCAGCGGCTGGAGCGTATCGGGGAATGAGCAGTTCTTC.

The V call is TRBV20-1, the J call TRBJ2-3, with 7 nucleotides matching TRBD2. V shed 3 bases, J shed 4 bases, and the junction held 4 bases outside the gene matches. This CDR3 spans 13 amino acids. The germline CDR1 and CDR2 sequences are DFQATT and SNEGSKA (reference sequence). The CDR3 is CSASGGSPDTQYF. DNA of the CDR3: TGCAGTGCTAGCGGGGGGTCCCCAGATACGCAGTATTTT.

The chain recombines TRBV20-1 with TRBJ2-3, with 9 bases lining up with TRBD2. The V gene end was trimmed by 0 bases and the J gene end by 4 bases; junction bases not matched to a gene: 5. CDR1 and CDR2 from the germline V gene are DFQATT and SNEGSKA (reference sequence). The CDR3 contains 15 residues. In DNA, the CDR3 is TGCAGTGCTAGAGATGGAATAGCGGGAGCAGATACGCAGTATTTT. Its protein is CSARDGIAGADTQYF.

V and J are TRBV20-1 and TRBJ1-1, with 8 bases lining up with TRBD1. This CDR3 has 15 residues. Trimming took 3 bases from V and 0 from J; bases not matched to a gene: 6. Germline loops: CDR1 DFQATT, CDR2 SNEGSKA (reference sequence). The CDR3 coding sequence is TGCAGTGCTAGGGGGCCGGGACAGGTGAACACTGAAGCTTTCTTT. This gives the protein CSARGPGQVNTEAFF.

This clonotype was seen only once. J is TRBJ1-3 and V is TRBV2; 12 nucleotides align to TRBD1. CDR3 length equals 17 residues. The J segment lost 7 bases and the V segment lost 4 bases, leaving 11 bases of the junction unmatched. Germline V lookup: CDR1 SNHLY, CDR2 FYNNEI. In nucleotides, the CDR3 is TGTGCCAGCAGTGGTTATCCGGGACAGGGGGCTCTCAACACCATATATTTT. Translation: CASSGYPGQGALNTIYF.

In this sample, this clonotype turned up once. The gene calls are TRBV5-5 and TRBJ2-7; 10 bases match TRBD2. This CDR3 has 17 amino acids. CDR1 and CDR2 (germline): SGHKS, YYEKEE (reference sequence). V gave up 4 bases and J gave up 2 bases; unmatched junction bases: 12. The CDR3, as DNA: TGTGCCAGCAGCCCAACTCCGACTAGCGGGCTCACCTACGAGCAGTACTTC. The encoded protein is CASSPTPTSGLTYEQYF.

This clonotype was found a few times. The rearrangement links TRBV4-2 to TRBJ1-1; maybe TRBD1 (6 bases). V lost 4 bases and J 1 base, leaving 16 bases between the germline ends. This CDR3 is 16 amino acids long. Germline V lookup: CDR1 LGHNA, CDR2 YNFKEQ. The CDR3 DNA sequence: TGTGCCAGCAGCCTCGGAGGGGGAGTGGGGAACACTGAAGCTTTCTTT. This translates into CASSLGGGVGNTEAFF.

The rearrangement joins TRBV29-1 to TRBJ2-3; TRBD2 matches 8 bases. Germline trimming cut 3 bases from V and 0 bases from J; bases unmatched to any gene: 5. Germline assignment: CDR1 SQVTM and CDR2 ANQGSEA. The CDR3 has 15 residues. CDR3 sequence: CSVEGTSRSTDTQYF. As DNA, the CDR3 is TGCAGCGTTGAGGGGACTAGTCGTAGCACAGATACGCAGTATTTT.

The chain recombines TRBV3-1 with TRBJ2-3, with D possibly matching TRBD2 (5 bases). Trimming shortened V by 2 bases and J by 2 bases, and 20 bases separated the two germline ends. The germline V gene encodes CDR1 LGHDT and CDR2 YNNKEL (reference sequence). This CDR3 is 18 amino acids long. The CDR3 loop is CASSQIGLERGDTDTQYF. In DNA form, the CDR3 reads TGTGCCAGCAGCCAAATTGGTCTCGAACGGGGAGACACAGATACGCAGTATTTT.

V is TRBV20-1 and J is TRBJ1-1; TRBD1 is a possible D gene (6 bases). Germline lookup yields CDR1 DFQATT and CDR2 SNEGSKA (reference sequence). Deletions cut 5 bases from V and 4 bases from J, with 14 bases between. This CDR3 spans 13 amino acids. CDR3 bases: TGCAGTGCTCCAGGGGTTGGGGGCACTGAAGCTTTCTTT. Its translation: CSAPGVGGTEAFF.

V is TRBV7-9 and J is TRBJ1-1; D ambiguous. The CDR3 runs 13 residues. Germline loops: CDR1 SEHNR, CDR2 FQNEAQ (reference sequence). Trimming took 1 base from V and 5 from J, leaving 8 bases between them. CDR3: CASSLGERTEAFF. The CDR3 bases are TGTGCCAGCAGCTTAGGGGAGCGGACTGAAGCTTTCTTT.

The gene calls are TRBV29-1 and TRBJ1-1; no reliable D call. CDR3 length: 12 amino acids. Germline lookup yields CDR1 SQVTM and CDR2 ANQGSEA. The V and J ends lost 7 bases and 2 bases respectively, with 11 bases between them. The CDR3 loop is CSALRDNTEAFF. CDR3 sequence (DNA): TGCAGCGCTCTTAGAGATAACACTGAAGCTTTCTTT.

The chain carries TRBV5-1 and TRBJ2-1; D is unclear. With 0 bases removed from V and 0 bases from J, the gap between germline ends came to 13 bases. CDR3 length: 17 residues. CDR1 and CDR2 (germline): SGHRS, YFSETQ. In DNA form, the CDR3 reads TGCGCCAGCAGCTTGGTTTTGGTTCGGACCTCCTACAATGAGCAGTTCTTC. The encoded protein is CASSLVLVRTSYNEQFF.

The chain couples TRBV28 to TRBJ2-1; D uncertain. This CDR3 comprises 12 residues. The ends were cut back, 2 bases at V and 8 bases at J, with 7 bases in the middle. Germline V gene lookup returns CDR1 MDHEN and CDR2 SYDVKM. The CDR3 spells CASSLPTYEQFF. DNA of the CDR3: TGTGCCAGCAGTTTACCTACTTATGAGCAGTTCTTC.

This clonotype was recorded many times. The chain joins TRBV12-3 or TRBV12-4 to TRBJ1-1; D is undetermined. V lost 8 bases, J lost 4 bases, and 14 bases lay in between. The CDR3 is made up of 13 amino acids. This CDR3 reads CASRVYRGTEAFF. The CDR3 bases are TGTGCCAGCCGAGTCTACCGGGGCACTGAAGCTTTCTTT.

For this clonotype: One end of the junction does not line up with germline, which may come from a read error. The chain couples TRBV10-3 to TRBJ1-1; D uncertain. The germline V gene encodes CDR1 ENHRY and CDR2 SYGVKD. The CDR3 has 14 amino acids. The CDR3 reads CANSRTGGNTEAFF. The CDR3 region has the DNA TGTGCCAACAGTAGGACTGGCGGGAACACTGAAGCTTTCTTT.

This clonotype was seen a few times. The V gene is TRBV28, the J gene TRBJ2-3, with a weak D call TRBD2 (6 bases). This CDR3 contains 16 residues. V shed 4 bases and J shed 2 bases, with 16 bases lying between them. Per the germline V gene, CDR1 is MDHEN and CDR2 is SYDVKM. The CDR3 coding sequence is TGTGCCAGCAGTTCCCGTAGCGGAGGCCACACAGATACGCAGTATTTT. Translating gives CASSSRSGGHTDTQYF.

This clonotype was detected many times. J is TRBJ2-5 and V is TRBV10-2; TRBD1 might be the D (6 bases). The CDR3 has 16 amino acids. The V gene's germline CDR1 is WSHSY and CDR2 SAAADI. Trimming left V 0 bases short and J 2 bases short, with 13 bases between. CDR3 sequence: CASSESMARGQETQYF. CDR3 DNA: TGCGCCAGCAGTGAGTCGATGGCCAGGGGTCAAGAGACCCAGTACTTC.

This clonotype was counted ten times or more. The rearrangement joins TRBV30 to TRBJ2-3; D might be TRBD2 (5 bases). The CDR3 contains 11 residues. V lost 3 bases and J 4 bases, leaving 5 bases between the germline ends. Germline CDR1 GTSNPN, CDR2 SVGIG (reference sequence). The CDR3: CAWRRADTQYF. The CDR3 DNA follows: TGTGCCTGGAGGCGGGCAGATACGCAGTATTTT.

This clonotype came up many times. DNA for the CDR3: TGTGCCAGCAGCTTAAGAGCAGCACTGGGCAATGAGCAGTTCTTC. Residues: CASSLRAALGNEQFF. V usage is TRBV7-3 and J usage is TRBJ2-1; unclear D gene. The V gene lost 1 base and the J gene lost 6 bases, with 13 bases spanning the gap. CDR3 length: 15 residues. Looked up from germline, CDR1 is SGHTA and CDR2 is FQGTGA.

J is TRBJ1-2 and V is TRBV10-3; D is uncertain. Germline V lookup: CDR1 ENHRY, CDR2 SYGVKD. V gave up 0 bases and J gave up 7 bases, with 12 bases separating them. The CDR3 covers 14 residues. Here the CDR3 DNA reads TGTGCCATCAGTGAGTCAGAGGGCAAGCGTGGCTACACCTTC. It yields the protein CAISESEGKRGYTF.

On this clonotype: A read error may be the cause here, since a much bigger clone is one base away. The CDR3 reads CASSATGEQYF. DNA of the CDR3: TGTGCCAGCAGTGCCACAGGAGAGCAGTACTTC. The J gene is TRBJ2-4, the V gene TRBV27, with D possibly being TRBD1 (5 bases). V gave up 5 bases and J gave up 13 bases, with 12 bases separating them. CDR3 length equals 11 residues. Germline CDR1 and CDR2: MNHEY and SMNVEV (reference sequence).

The gene calls are TRBV7-3 and TRBJ2-3, with no clear D. V was pared by 5 bases and J by 2 bases, with 11 bases between. This CDR3 is 14 amino acids long. Germline-derived CDR1 and CDR2 are SGHTA and FQGTGA. The CDR3 is CASSRKINTDTQYF. In DNA, the CDR3 is TGTGCCAGCAGCCGGAAAATTAACACAGATACGCAGTATTTT.

A remark on this clonotype: The junction departs from germline at one end; a sequencing error may be responsible. J is TRBJ2-1 and V is TRBV29-1; TRBD1 matches at 7 bases. The CDR3 consists of 15 residues. The germline CDR1 and CDR2 sequences are SQVTM and ANQGSEA. The DNA of the CDR3 is TGCAGCGTTGTTGCGGACAGGAGATACTACGATGAGCAGTTCTTC. Translation: CSVVADRRYYDEQFF.

This clonotype has at least ten counts. This chain links TRBV25-1 with TRBJ1-4; D might be TRBD1 (5 bases). V lost 2 bases and J 6 bases, leaving 16 bases between the germline ends. This CDR3 is built from 16 residues. CDR1 MGHDK and CDR2 SYGVNS come from the germline V gene. The CDR3 sequence: CASSERRGVEYEKLFF. CDR3 nucleotide sequence: TGTGCCAGCAGTGAACGCAGAGGGGTTGAATATGAAAAACTGTTTTTT.